This T cell receptor beta chain was identified during a study of blood T cell repertoires in COVID-19. TCRdb keeps only in-frame clones here, not all; method: immunoSEQ multiplex PCR. In the table there are about 410,000 clones, about 91% of which are singletons. Sequenced input: peripheral blood. The TCR comes from a woman aged 40 to 50 with COVID-19, enrolled during active disease.

The CDR3 nucleotides are TGTGCCATCTCTAGCGGGAGCACAGATACGCAGTATTTT. Its translation is CAISSGSTDTQYF. The chain uses TRBV7-2 and TRBJ2-3; the match to TRBD2 covers 8 bases. This CDR3 spans 13 amino acids. Germline values: CDR1 SGHTA, CDR2 FQGNSA. The J segment lost 0 bases and the V segment lost 10 bases, leaving 3 bases of the junction unmatched.